This T cell receptor beta chain was identified in a study of T cell responses to AZD1222 COVID-19 vaccine. Germline lookup yields CDR1 MNHEY and CDR2 SMNVEV (reference sequence). V lost 5 bases to trimming and J lost 3 bases, with 8 bases between them. This CDR3 has 12 residues. Method: immunoSEQ multiplex PCR; TCRdb's copy keeps in-frame clones and lacks some. The sample lists some 110,000 clones; around 89% were seen once. This TCR was sampled from an adult who received the AZD1222 COVID-19 vaccine. Sample: peripheral blood, taken 28 days after the second AZD1222 dose. This chain joins TRBV27 and TRBJ2-7; no reliable D call. This chain's CDR3 is CASSTVGYEQYF. The DNA of the CDR3 is TGTGCCAGCAGTACCGTGGGCTACGAGCAGTACTTC.